This is a list of T cell receptor beta chains from one sample in a study of OX40 agonist ivuxolimab in advanced cancers. The method was immunoSEQ multiplex PCR; TCRdb's version includes in-frame clones alone and lacks a portion of them. The table shows roughly 70,000 clones, with about four fifths occurring only once. The sequences come from CD4+ or CD8+ T cells sorted from blood, collected in a trial of the OX40 agonist ivuxolimab. Receptor source: an adult with an advanced solid tumor such as melanoma, head and neck, liver or kidney cancer. Each CDR3 is given with its conserved first and last residue. A D gene is named only where the DNA matches it firmly. Some rows have no size entry. The others give once, few or many, or a class for an expanded clone.

clone size,J gene,D gene,V gene,CDR3 protein,CDR3 DNA
few,TRBJ1-2,TRBD1,TRBV2,CASTVDRGSGGYTF,TGTGCCAGCACCGTAGACAGGGGATCGGGCGGCTACACCTTC
.,TRBJ1-2,TRBD1,TRBV19,CASTYSRGSYGYTF,TGTGCCAGTACATACTCCAGGGGGTCCTATGGCTACACCTTC
.,TRBJ1-1,TRBD1,TRBV6-5,CASSPGGATEAFF,TGTGCCAGCAGCCCAGGGGGGGCCACTGAAGCTTTCTTT
.,TRBJ2-1,TRBD1,TRBV28,CASTRQGSASYNEQFF,TGTGCCAGCACCAGACAGGGTTCGGCCTCCTACAATGAGCAGTTCTTC
.,TRBJ1-1,TRBD1,TRBV7-8,CASSYDRGNTEAFF,TGTGCCAGCAGCTACGACAGGGGGAACACTGAAGCTTTCTTT
.,TRBJ2-1,TRBD2,TRBV29-1,CSVEGGEGSSYNEQFF,TGCAGCGTTGAAGGGGGGGAGGGCAGCTCCTACAATGAGCAGTTCTTC
once,TRBJ1-1,.,TRBV6-1,CASPSGGATEAFF,TGTGCCAGCCCCTCGGGGGGTGCCACTGAAGCTTTCTTT
.,TRBJ1-2,.,TRBV5-8,CASSLFVGSNYGYTF,TGTGCCAGCAGCTTGTTTGTGGGGTCTAACTATGGCTACACCTTC
.,TRBJ2-5,TRBD2,TRBV11-2,CASSLEGLAGETQYF,TGTGCCAGCAGCTTAGAGGGACTAGCGGGCGAGACCCAGTACTTC
.,TRBJ1-2,.,TRBV5-1,CASSPEGEGYTF,TGCGCCAGCAGCCCCGAAGGGGAAGGCTACACCTTC
.,TRBJ1-6,.,TRBV27,CASSLIGKQRGGSPLHF,TGTGCCAGCAGTTTAATAGGGAAACAGCGAGGCGGTTCACCCCTCCACTTT
.,TRBJ1-1,.,TRBV14,CASSQVPGGAFF,TGTGCCAGCAGCCAAGTTCCGGGAGGGGCTTTCTTT
.,TRBJ1-1,.,TRBV19,CASSIKGNTEAFF,TGTGCCAGTAGTATTAAGGGGAACACTGAAGCTTTCTTT
.,TRBJ2-3,.,TRBV10-3,CAISDMTFSSTDTQYF,TGTGCCATCAGTGATATGACGTTTTCTAGCACAGATACGCAGTATTTT
.,TRBJ2-1,.,TRBV5-1,CASTPGGDNEQFF,TGCGCCAGCACCCCGGGTGGCGATAATGAGCAGTTCTTC
.,TRBJ1-3,.,TRBV19,CASSRGSIDSGNTIYF,TGTGCCAGTAGTAGGGGGTCTATCGACTCTGGAAACACCATATATTTT
.,TRBJ2-5,.,TRBV18,CASSPIADQETQYF,TGTGCCAGCTCACCAATCGCAGACCAAGAGACCCAGTACTTC
.,TRBJ2-1,TRBD2,TRBV5-1,CASSSTPGGLYNEQFF,TGCGCCAGCAGCTCAACCCCGGGGGGTCTGTACAATGAGCAGTTCTTC
.,TRBJ2-1,TRBD1,TRBV9,CASKPSWGTEEQFF,TGTGCCAGCAAGCCTAGTTGGGGGACAGAAGAGCAGTTCTTC
.,TRBJ2-3,TRBD2,TRBV5-1,CASSARGGRTDTQYF,TGCGCCAGCAGCGCCCGGGGGGGGCGCACAGATACGCAGTATTTT
.,TRBJ2-7,.,TRBV10-1,CASKKGPDEQYF,TGCGCCAGCAAGAAAGGCCCCGACGAGCAGTACTTC
.,TRBJ2-1,.,TRBV5-6,CASSLETPNEQFF,TGTGCCAGCAGCTTGGAGACCCCCAATGAGCAGTTCTTC